This T cell receptor beta chain was retrieved from a study of patients and donors after allogeneic stem cell transplantation (dated by TCRdb to the early 2020s). The method behind the library was RT-PCR. Sequencing was performed on a NextSeq 550. TCRdb took the public reads, trimmed them with fastp at Q25, ran MiXCR for clone calling and kept in-frame beta chains. Records with the same CDR3 protein are collapsed into one entry carrying the most frequent genes and DNA. The sample records about 960,000 distinct CDR3 sequences, 18% of which are singletons. The top ten hold 6% of the sample. To note about this clonotype: This clone's antigen is unknown. No quality values exist for individual bases; no much larger clone is one base distant.

Reading from cysteine to phenylalanine, the CDR3 counts 13 amino acids. CDR3 DNA is the only sequence kept; it has 39 bases, read in frame from the first base. The germline V gene (reference sequence) specifies LNHDA as CDR1 and SQIVND as CDR2. What was sequenced was blood, either unsorted or a sorted T cell fraction (not recorded which). Recombination linked TRBV19 to TRBJ2-1, with TRBD2 matching 7 junction bases. This TCR derives from a human donor who was either an allogeneic HSCT recipient or a stem cell or donor lymphocyte infusion donor (not recorded which). It is not recorded whose cells these are; they may come from a transplant donor. The CDR3 here reads CASWASGYNEQFF. The nucleotide sequence reads TGTGCTAGCTGGGCTAGCGGCTACAATGAGCAGTTCTTC.